Listed below are T cell receptor beta chains from one sample, sequenced in a study of CD8 T cells in Susac syndrome. One entry per CDR3 protein, called by TCRdb with MiXCR from the immunoSEQ multiplex PCR reads. The top ten hold about 0.093% of the sample, which has approximately 180,000 distinct CDR3 sequences, approximately 96% seen once. Sequenced input: CD4+ T cells from PBMCs. The receptors stem from a human donor with multiple sclerosis. CDR3s leave out the opening cysteine and the closing phenylalanine or tryptophan.

12,TRBJ2-7,TRBV7-9,ASGLAGLLYEQY
12,TRBJ2-7,TRBV5-1,ASSLVGPGYEQY
11,TRBJ1-5,TRBV30,AWSELRNQPQH
11,TRBJ1-6,TRBV12-3/TRBV12-4,ASRAADNSPLH
12,TRBJ2-5,TRBV25-1,ASSVAAELETQY
11,TRBJ1-1,TRBV12-3/TRBV12-4,ASSPMSGTEAF
13,TRBJ2-2,TRBV2,ASSERTASTGELF
11,TRBJ1-5,TRBV30,AWSWGSDQPQH
13,TRBJ1-1,TRBV5-6,ASRLILQGSTEAF
13,TRBJ1-5,TRBV18,ASSPLPPSNQPQH
14,TRBJ2-2,TRBV15,ATSRDSASYTGELF
11,TRBJ2-5,TRBV30,AWRGGLQETQY
12,TRBJ2-7,TRBV9,ASSAGTGTYEQY
13,TRBJ1-4,TRBV28,ASSTRDRVNEKLF
13,TRBJ2-3,TRBV5-4,ASSPRDYSTDTQY
14,TRBJ1-5,TRBV5-6,ASSHGPGQGKQPQH
13,TRBJ2-1,TRBV3-1,ASSQVLGTNNEQF
10,TRBJ2-5,TRBV20-1,SAWTSGETQY
10,TRBJ2-2,TRBV2,ASTEQGIKLF
16,TRBJ2-3,TRBV5-4,ASSASPPSGVETDTQY
10,TRBJ2-1,TRBV29-1,SVDRVGNEQF
17,TRBJ2-6,TRBV5-1,ASTPEPGQGRSGANVLT
11,TRBJ1-2,TRBV7-9,ASSAGDSYGYT
10,TRBJ2-7,TRBV12-5,ASGYLRREQY
10,TRBJ1-6,TRBV27,ASTFGNSPLH
13,TRBJ1-6,TRBV9,ASSAPGTANSPLH
13,TRBJ1-2,TRBV7-2,ASSPGSPKGYGYT
11,TRBJ2-7,TRBV2,ASSGPPPYEQY
15,TRBJ2-5,TRBV5-5,ASSLRIPRGPGETQY
11,TRBJ2-5,TRBV5-1,ASSRELQETQY
10,TRBJ1-1,TRBV30,AWSVQGIEAF
12,TRBJ1-4,TRBV20-1,SATSGTDNEKLF
15,TRBJ2-1,TRBV18,ASSLQTLAGALNEQF
18,TRBJ1-3,TRBV7-6,ASSSTPSPPAVAKGNTIY
12,TRBJ1-1,TRBV4-2,ASSQETENTEAF
14,TRBJ1-6,TRBV3-1,ASSSYLRDGGSPLH
10,TRBJ2-7,TRBV29-1,SVRDSVYEQY
12,TRBJ2-7,TRBV13,ASSLGQVPYEQY
14,TRBJ2-3,TRBV12-3/TRBV12-4,ASSFKLAGEGDTQY
11,TRBJ2-3,TRBV10-3,AISDSGGSGQY
15,TRBJ2-7,TRBV12-3/TRBV12-4,ASSPFPGDNWDYEQY
11,TRBJ2-5,TRBV2,ATTPVLAETQY
12,TRBJ2-7,TRBV25-1,ASSDAPSSYEQY
10,TRBJ2-5,TRBV20-1,SALGVGETQY